This T cell receptor (beta chain) was profiled in a study of control samples from healthy donors and cancer patients. The V and J ends lost 5 bases and 6 bases, in that order; junction bases with no gene match: 15. This CDR3 is 15 amino acids long. Germline CDR1 is SQVTM and CDR2 is ANQGSEA. Profiled with immunoSEQ multiplex PCR; TCRdb holds only in-frame clones, not every one. The table shows about 130,000 clones, with approximately 90% occurring only once. Sequenced: blood. V is TRBV29-1 and J is TRBJ1-1, with TRBD1 identical over 7 bases. The TCR originated in a woman aged 45-65 years in good health. The CDR3 protein is CSVTQGSGEYSEAFF. Here the CDR3 DNA reads TGCAGCGTTACACAGGGGTCCGGGGAATACTCTGAAGCTTTCTTT. Drawing the rest from reference TRBV29-1 and TRBJ1-1, the complete variable domain is SAVISQKPSRDICQRGTSLTIQCQVDSQVTMMFWYRQQPGQSLTLIATANQGSEATYESGFVIDKFPISRPNLTFSTLTVSNMSPEDSSIYLCSVTQGSGEYSEAFFGQGTRLTVV.